A single T cell receptor beta chain is shown here with its context. Per the original data handling: Reference gene primer amplification gave estimated nucleated cell counts. TCRdb's copy holds only in-frame clones and misses some; the assay was immunoSEQ multiplex PCR. Clone size and the V and J calls come from that table; the DNA yielded D and trimming. The sample has 190,000 or so clones; approximately 87% are singletons. The data were obtained in a study of blood T cell repertoires in COVID-19. Whole-study context: Italy, Spain and the United States were the sources of the convalescent and acute COVID-19 samples. T cells, B-cell-depleted T cells, or PBMCs supplied cDNA or gDNA.

Germline CDR1 and CDR2: ENHRY and SYGVKD. CDR3 length: 18 amino acids. The trim removed 6 bases at V and 7 bases at J, leaving 12 bases unmatched. What was sequenced was peripheral blood. This chain connects TRBV10-3 to TRBJ2-2; 15 bases align to TRBD2. The receptor was derived from a man aged 60 to 69 who had recovered from COVID-19. CDR3 nucleotides: TGTGCCATCAGCCAACTAGGACTAGCGGGGGGGCCTGGCGGGGAGCTGTTTTTT. It translates to CAISQLGLAGGPGGELFF.